The sequence of this T cell receptor (beta chain) was determined in a study of spatial heterogeneity in lung cancer. TCRdb called the 5' RACE reads again in MiXCR, with one record for every CDR3 protein. The sample lists over 6,500 distinct CDR3 sequences, about 3.9% seen once, with about 23% in the top ten. Trimming shortened V by 2 bases and J by 7 bases, and 19 bases separated the two germline ends. CDR3 length: 16 residues. Per germline, CDR1 SGHRS and CDR2 YFSETQ. This clonotype was seen repeatedly, ten times or more. The sample's time point: sample taken at primary tumor resection. Whole RNA, which was extracted from tumor, nontumor lung tissue or frozen PBMC, was sequenced without any cell sorting.

This TCR was recovered from a female donor with early-stage non-small cell lung cancer. The chain links TRBV5-1 to TRBJ2-1; D is possibly TRBD1 or TRBD2 (5 bases each). The specimen was normal lung tissue next to the tumor, collected at surgery. CDR3 nucleotides: TGCGCCAGCAGCTTAATGGGACCCGGTAAGGGAAATGAGCAGTTCTTC. Its protein product is CASSLMGPGKGNEQFF.